This T cell receptor beta chain derives from a study of Ad26.COV2.S vaccination and SARS-CoV-2 variants. Treatment reported: 15 to 20 received Ad26.COV2.S at low or high dose, single or two shots; about five received placebo; per-sample allocation not given. It was on day 63 after the first vaccine or placebo injection that samples were taken. An Ad26 vector expressing Wuhan-strain SARS-CoV-2 spike served as the vaccine. Some clones are missing from TCRdb's copy, which holds only in-frame ones; the method was immunoSEQ multiplex PCR. The table has 290,000 or so clones, roughly 86% seen once. Germline values: CDR1 MNHEY, CDR2 SMNVEV (reference sequence). V was trimmed by 2 bases and J by 4 bases, leaving 14 bases between them. The CDR3 has 15 residues.

Sample: peripheral blood, taken in a trial of Ad26.COV2.S vaccine versus placebo. This clonotype was sampled from a person between 18 and 59 years old who received the Ad26.COV2.S COVID-19 vaccine or a placebo. The rearrangement joins TRBV27 to TRBJ1-2; the D gene is possibly TRBD1 (5 bases). CDR3 DNA sequence: TGTGCCAGCAGTTTAACCTGGGACCCACGCTATGGCTACACCTTC. This codes for CASSLTWDPRYGYTF.